Presented here are 27 T cell receptor beta chains from one specimen sequenced in a study of blood T cell repertoires in COVID-19. Here immunoSEQ multiplex PCR was the method, and the copy in TCRdb shows in-frame clones only, minus some. The data show roughly 700,000 clones, 85% to 90% seen once. The material sequenced was peripheral blood. Receptors originate from a woman aged 18-30 years with acute or convalescent COVID-19.

The chain joins TRBV23-1 to TRBJ1-1, with D maybe TRBD1 (5 bases). TRBV23-1 is an ORF for which the function is uncertain. CDR3 length: 18 residues. The V end lost 0 bases, the J end lost 2 bases, and 19 bases lay between the germline ends. CDR3 DNA: TGCGCCAGCAGTCAATCAGGCTCGACAGCATATCCTAACACTGAAGCTTTCTTT. Its protein product is CASSQSGSTAYPNTEAFF.

This clone was found a few times. The rearrangement joins TRBV18 to TRBJ1-2, with a weak D call TRBD1 (6 bases). Trimming took 3 bases from V and 1 from J, leaving 15 bases between them. The germline V gene has CDR1 KGHSH and CDR2 LQKENI. The CDR3 consists of 16 residues. The CDR3 DNA reads as TGTGCCAGCTCACCTCCGGACAGCGATCTTAACTATGGCTACACCTTC. This sequence encodes CASSPPDSDLNYGYTF. Together with reference TRBV18 and TRBJ1-2, the CDR3 gives the full variable domain: NAGVMQNPRHLVRRRGQEARLRCSPMKGHSHVYWYRQLPEEGLKFMVYLQKENIIDESGMPKERFSAEFPKEGPSILRIQQVVRGDSAAYFCASSPPDSDLNYGYTFGSGTRLTVV.

The chain uses TRBV7-2 and TRBJ2-3; tentative D call: TRBD2 (5 bases). The length of the CDR3 is 15 residues. Deletions cut 6 bases from V and 5 bases from J, with 18 bases between. Germline CDR1 is SGHTA and CDR2 is FQGNSA. The CDR3 DNA follows: TGTGCCAGCAGGATTGGCGGGTCATTCGGAGATACGCAGTATTTT. It yields the protein CASRIGGSFGDTQYF.

The genes are TRBV27 and TRBJ2-3; D is possibly TRBD1 (5 bases). Between the trimmed V and J ends, which lost 3 bases and 3 bases, there was a span of 16 bases. In germline, CDR1 is MNHEY, CDR2 SMNVEV (reference sequence). The CDR3 length is 16 residues. The CDR3 DNA sequence: TGTGCCAGCAGTTTTTCCAGTATCACAGGTACAGATACGCAGTATTTT. Amino acids: CASSFSSITGTDTQYF.

The chain is built from TRBV9 and TRBJ2-1, with TRBD2 matching 8 bases. CDR3 length: 17 residues. Unmatched junction bases numbered 5, after V lost 0 bases and J lost 0 bases. CDR1 is SGDLS and CDR2 is YYNGEE in the germline V gene. DNA of the CDR3: TGTGCCAGCAGCGTAGCTACGGGGGGGAGCTCCTACAATGAGCAGTTCTTC. This encodes CASSVATGGSSYNEQFF.

This chain connects TRBV27 to TRBJ2-7; tentative D call: TRBD1 (5 bases). Trimming removed 8 bases from V and 3 bases from J, with 8 bases in between. CDR1 is MNHEY and CDR2 is SMNVEV in the germline V gene (reference sequence). There are 11 residues in the CDR3. The CDR3 reads CASWGGYEQYF. The CDR3 nucleotides are TGTGCCAGCTGGGGCGGCTACGAGCAGTACTTC.

V and J are TRBV7-9 and TRBJ1-2; the D gene is possibly TRBD1 (5 bases). Per germline, CDR1 SEHNR and CDR2 FQNEAQ (reference sequence). CDR3 length: 11 amino acids. Between the trimmed V and J ends, which lost 5 bases and 11 bases, there was a span of 12 bases. The CDR3 DNA reads as TGTGCCAGCAGCGCTCAGGGAACTTACACCTTC. It translates to CASSAQGTYTF.

The chain uses TRBV9 and TRBJ1-2; maybe TRBD1 (6 bases). V lost 6 bases and J lost 3, with 15 bases in between. The CDR3 extends over 14 amino acids. Germline V gene lookup returns CDR1 SGDLS and CDR2 YYNGEE. DNA of the CDR3: TGTGCCAGCACCCTCGAAGGGGGTGACTATGGCTACACCTTC. Translation: CASTLEGGDYGYTF.

This chain links TRBV23-1 with TRBJ1-5; D might be TRBD1 (5 bases). TRBV23-1 falls under the ORF class, with uncertain function. V gave up 3 bases and J gave up 7 bases, with 13 bases separating them. This CDR3 contains 14 residues. In DNA form, the CDR3 reads TGCGCCAGCAGTCACCCCCAGGGAGGGCAGCCCCAGCATTTT. This codes for CASSHPQGGQPQHF.

The chain carries TRBV27 and TRBJ1-1, with a tentative D call TRBD1 (6 bases). CDR3 length equals 15 residues. CDR1 is MNHEY, CDR2 SMNVEV, per germline (reference sequence). The V gene lost 6 bases and the J gene lost 4 bases, with 18 bases spanning the gap. The CDR3: CASRSPAGAVTEAFF. CDR3 DNA sequence: TGTGCCAGCAGATCGCCCGCGGGGGCGGTCACTGAAGCTTTCTTT.

The V call is TRBV28, the J call TRBJ1-5; D uncertain. This CDR3 comprises 15 residues. Germline V gene sequence: CDR1 MDHEN, CDR2 SYDVKM. Trimming left V 4 bases short and J 7 bases short, with 17 bases between. CDR3 DNA: TGTGCCAGCAGTTCCGTCGAGCCACTCTTCCAGCCCCAGCATTTT. It translates to CASSSVEPLFQPQHF.

This clone has just a few counts. The chain couples TRBV12-3 or TRBV12-4 to TRBJ1-2; D gene unclear. With 3 bases removed from V and 4 bases from J, the gap between germline ends came to 9 bases. The CDR3 contains 13 residues. CDR3 in DNA: TGTGCCAGCAGTTTGGTCAGTGCCTATGGCTACACCTTC. It translates to CASSLVSAYGYTF.

This clone was seen once. This sequence joins TRBV2 and TRBJ1-2; D is unresolved. V was shortened by 6 bases and J by 1 base, with 9 bases between the two germline ends. The CDR3 totals 13 residues. The germline V gene encodes CDR1 SNHLY and CDR2 FYNNEI. The CDR3 bases are TGTGCCAGCAGCTCGACACTTAACTATGGCTACACCTTC. Its translation: CASSSTLNYGYTF. The entire variable domain, with the rest obtained from reference TRBV2 and TRBJ1-2, is as follows: EPEVTQTPSHQVTQMGQEVILRCVPISNHLYFYWYRQILGQKVEFLVSFYNNEISEKSEIFDDQFSVERPDGSNFTLKIRSTKLEDSAMYFCASSSTLNYGYTFGSGTRLTVV.

This chain joins TRBV6-5 and TRBJ2-2, with TRBD1 matching over 10 bases. V dropped 11 bases and J dropped 5; count of bases not matched to a gene: 5. The CDR3 covers 13 residues. CDR1 is MNHEY, CDR2 SVGAGI, per germline. The CDR3 region has the DNA TGTGCCCGCCGGGACAGGGGAACCGGGGAGCTGTTTTTT. Translation gives CARRDRGTGELFF.

This chain joins TRBV19 and TRBJ1-6; TRBD1 matches at 7 bases. There are 17 residues in the CDR3. V gave up 8 bases and J gave up 5 bases; unmatched junction bases: 15. CDR1 and CDR2 from the germline V gene are LNHDA and SQIVND (reference sequence). CDR3 coding DNA: TGTGCCAGTTCTTTCTTGGCTCCGGGACAGAATAATTCACCCCTCCACTTT. The encoded protein is CASSFLAPGQNNSPLHF.

V and J are TRBV5-5 and TRBJ1-1, with D perhaps TRBD1 (5 bases). V lost 0 bases and J 11 bases, leaving 17 bases between the germline ends. The CDR3 has 14 residues. Germline CDR1 and CDR2: SGHKS and YYEKEE (reference sequence). The CDR3 spells CASSLENRGGGAFF. As DNA, the CDR3 is TGTGCCAGCAGCTTGGAAAACCGGGGCGGGGGGGCTTTCTTT.

The gene calls are TRBV25-1 and TRBJ1-3; 8 bases align to TRBD1. CDR3 length equals 16 residues. Per germline, CDR1 MGHDK and CDR2 SYGVNS. Losses at the gene ends were 1 base for V and 4 bases for J; bases not matched to a gene: 6. CDR3 amino acids: CASSESAGGSGNTIYF. CDR3 nucleotides: TGTGCCAGCAGTGAATCCGCAGGGGGCTCCGGAAACACCATATATTTT.

J is TRBJ2-7 and V is TRBV4-3; tentatively, D is TRBD2 (5 bases). The CDR3 has 15 amino acids. The V end lost 4 bases, the J end lost 3 bases, and 16 bases lay between the germline ends. The V gene's germline CDR1 is LGHNA and CDR2 YSLEER. CDR3 coding DNA: TGCGCCAGCAGCCCCACTAGGACGGTTGTCTACGAGCAGTACTTC. Its translation: CASSPTRTVVYEQYF.

This rearrangement joins TRBV6-5 to TRBJ2-7, with no clear D. Trimming took off 7 bases at V and 2 bases at J, with 9 bases between the two ends. Per the germline V gene, CDR1 is MNHEY and CDR2 is SVGAGI. The CDR3 totals 12 residues. The chain's CDR3 is CASMRLAYEQYF. Written as DNA, the CDR3 is TGTGCCAGCATGCGGCTCGCCTACGAGCAGTACTTC.

To note about this clone: This same CDR3 is encoded by further DNA sequences in the sample. The chain links TRBV4-2 to TRBJ2-3; D possibly corresponds to TRBD1 (6 bases). Germline V CDR1 and CDR2: LGHNA, YNFKEQ. With 0 bases removed from V and 2 bases from J, the gap between germline ends came to 9 bases. The CDR3 spans 15 residues. CDR3 sequence reads: CASSQDRGSTDTQYF. For the CDR3, the DNA is TGTGCCAGCAGCCAAGATAGGGGGTCCACAGATACGCAGTATTTT.

V and J are TRBV5-1 and TRBJ1-2; D not resolved. The germline V and J ends were trimmed by 4 bases and 7 bases, with 17 bases remaining between them. The CDR3 has 14 amino acids. Germline assignment: CDR1 SGHRS and CDR2 YFSETQ. The CDR3: CASSPLLWARGYTF. CDR3 DNA sequence: TGCGCCAGCAGCCCGCTCTTGTGGGCCCGTGGCTACACCTTC.

The chain couples TRBV5-1 to TRBJ1-2; maybe TRBD1 (6 bases). The germline gives CDR1 SGHRS, CDR2 YFSETQ. V was clipped by 5 bases and J by 2 bases, with 19 bases between them. The CDR3 loop spans 16 amino acids. The CDR3 sequence: CASSPRLGGLNYGYTF. The CDR3 DNA is TGCGCCAGCAGTCCCCGGTTGGGGGGGCTCAACTATGGCTACACCTTC. Filled out from reference TRBV5-1 and TRBJ1-2, the complete variable domain reads KAGVTQTPRYLIKTRGQQVTLSCSPISGHRSVSWYQQTPGQGLQFLFEYFSETQRNKGNFPGRFSGRQFSNSRSEMNVSTLELGDSALYLCASSPRLGGLNYGYTFGSGTRLTVV.

The chain recombines TRBV28 with TRBJ1-4; 8 bases line up with TRBD1. This CDR3 comprises 19 residues. Germline V lookup: CDR1 MDHEN, CDR2 SYDVKM. The V and J ends lost 1 base and 4 bases, in that order; junction bases with no gene match: 14. CDR3 coding DNA: TGTGCCAGCAGTTTATATGGTGGGGACAGGCCCTTACTTAATGAAAAACTGTTTTTT. Residues: CASSLYGGDRPLLNEKLFF.

The chain carries TRBV2 and TRBJ2-3, with D perhaps TRBD1 (5 bases). Germline V gene sequence: CDR1 SNHLY, CDR2 FYNNEI. Between the trimmed V and J ends, which lost 4 bases and 2 bases, there was a span of 10 bases. This CDR3 has 14 residues. The CDR3 spells CASSVTDFTDTQYF. CDR3 bases: TGTGCCAGCAGTGTGACAGACTTCACAGATACGCAGTATTTT.

The chain joins TRBV6-1 to TRBJ2-7; possible D gene TRBD2, 6 bases. The CDR3 covers 15 residues. Germline V lookup: CDR1 MNHNS, CDR2 SASEGT. V lost 1 base and J 2 bases, leaving 12 bases between the germline ends. The CDR3 sequence is CASSEVLGGTYEQYF. DNA for the CDR3: TGTGCCAGCAGTGAAGTCCTTGGGGGGACCTACGAGCAGTACTTC.

The chain has TRBV11-2 and TRBJ1-1, with 9 bases aligning to TRBD1. The CDR3 has 15 residues. In germline, CDR1 is SGHAT, CDR2 FQNNGV. Trimming removed 4 bases from V and 4 bases from J; junction bases left unmatched: 7. DNA of the CDR3: TGTGCCAGCAGCTATTCCGACAGGGGGTCCACTGAAGCTTTCTTT. This codes for CASSYSDRGSTEAFF.

The V gene is TRBV6-5, the J gene TRBJ1-2; 11 nucleotides agree with TRBD1. The V segment lost 6 bases and the J segment 6 bases; nucleotides outside the gene matches: 3. The germline gives CDR1 MNHEY, CDR2 SVGAGI. The CDR3 length is 13 residues. The CDR3 region has the DNA TGTGCCAGCAGGCGGACAGGGGGCGATGGCTACACCTTC. The encoded protein is CASRRTGGDGYTF.